These T cell receptor beta chains were read from a single sample in a study of T cells after yellow fever vaccination. MiXCR, applied by TCRdb to the 5' RACE reads, yields one record per CDR3 protein. This table has hundreds of thousands of distinct CDR3 sequences, roughly 8.3% appearing once. The sample in question was PBMCs, obtained approximately 40 days after the first yellow fever vaccination. The source of these receptors is a man between 18 and 35 years old who received the YFV17D yellow fever vaccine. CDR3s include the opening cysteine and the closing phenylalanine or tryptophan. The D gene is left open where the match is weak. A row's size may be missing; if present it is once, few, many or a size class.

>-|TRBV5-1|TRBJ2-3|-
CASSLVGLGIDTQYF
TGCGCCAGCAGCTTGGTGGGCCTGGGAATAGATACGCAGTATTTT
>-|TRBV6-2/TRBV6-3|TRBJ2-2|-
CASLQTGELFF
TGTGCCAGTCTCCAAACCGGGGAGCTGTTTTTT
>-|TRBV6-5|TRBJ2-3|-
CASSYSPGTDTQYF
TGTGCCAGCAGTTATTCGCCAGGGACAGATACGCAGTATTTT
>few|TRBV25-1|TRBJ2-5|-
CASSEYAGSRIGETQYF
TGTGCCAGCAGTGAATATGCTGGGTCACGAATCGGGGAGACCCAGTACTTC
>few|TRBV7-9|TRBJ1-1|-
CASSLFGGNTEAFF
TGTGCCAGCAGCTTATTTGGGGGGAACACTGAAGCTTTCTTT
>many|TRBV9|TRBJ2-3|TRBD2
CASSVTLGGGAPYYTDTQYF
TGTGCCAGCAGCGTAACCCTGGGGGGAGGGGCGCCTTATTACACAGATACGCAGTATTTT
>-|TRBV3-1|TRBJ1-2|-
CASSQLVTNYGYTF
TGTGCCAGCAGCCAATTGGTTACTAACTATGGCTACACCTTC
>few|TRBV7-2|TRBJ1-6|-
CASSLSWARGSPLHF
TGTGCCAGCAGCTTAAGTTGGGCGCGGGGCTCACCCCTCCACTTT
>-|TRBV29-1|TRBJ2-7|TRBD1
CSVSATGFEQYF
TGCAGCGTCAGCGCGACAGGGTTTGAGCAGTACTTC
>-|TRBV20-1|TRBJ1-5|-
CSAIRDRGQPQHF
TGCAGTGCGATCAGGGACCGGGGTCAGCCCCAGCATTTT
>many|TRBV7-2|TRBJ1-5|-
CASSPPREPQHF
TGTGCCAGCAGCCCTCCTCGCGAGCCCCAGCATTTT
>-|TRBV18|TRBJ2-5|-
CASSPPGSRGETQYF
TGTGCCAGCTCACCACCGGGGTCCCGCGGAGAGACCCAGTACTTC
>-|TRBV5-1|TRBJ2-1|-
CASRRDNSVYEQFF
TGCGCCAGCCGGAGAGACAATAGCGTCTATGAGCAGTTCTTC
>-|TRBV2|TRBJ2-1|TRBD2
CARSPSGGALEGYNEQFF
TGTGCCCGCAGTCCTAGCGGGGGGGCCCTAGAGGGCTACAATGAGCAGTTCTTC
>few|TRBV10-3|TRBJ2-1|-
CAISVGQEQFF
TGTGCCATCAGTGTGGGTCAGGAGCAGTTCTTC
>few|TRBV7-6|TRBJ2-3|TRBD2
CASSIGGGAGDTQYF
TGTGCCAGCAGCATCGGCGGGGGGGCTGGAGATACGCAGTATTTT
>few|TRBV4-1|TRBJ1-4|-
CASSQTGLEKLFF
TGCGCCAGCAGCCAAACAGGGCTAGAAAAACTGTTTTTT
>-|TRBV4-3|TRBJ1-6|TRBD1
CASSQGQGTYNSPLHF
TGCGCCAGCAGCCAGGGACAGGGTACCTATAATTCACCCCTCCACTTT
>-|TRBV5-5|TRBJ2-3|-
CASTIGTDTDTQYF
TGTGCCAGCACCATAGGAACAGACACAGATACGCAGTATTTT
>few|TRBV28|TRBJ2-1|-
CASSSSISNEQFF
TGTGCCAGCAGTTCTAGCATTAGCAATGAGCAGTTCTTC
>-|TRBV21-1|TRBJ1-5|-
CASSKRGQPQHF
TGTGCCAGCAGCAAACGCGGTCAGCCCCAGCATTTT
>-|TRBV5-6|TRBJ1-6|-
CASTTGSYNSPLHF
TGTGCCAGCACCACAGGGAGCTATAATTCACCCCTCCACTTT
>few|TRBV29-1|TRBJ2-2|-
CSVFRGYTGELFF
TGCAGCGTTTTTAGGGGCTACACCGGGGAGCTGTTTTTT
>-|TRBV4-3|TRBJ2-2|TRBD1
CASSHGGQGAFDTGELFF
TGCGCCAGCAGCCACGGCGGACAGGGGGCATTCGACACCGGGGAGCTGTTTTTT
>few|TRBV15|TRBJ2-1|TRBD1
CATSRDLGQGGEQFF
TGTGCCACCAGCAGAGATTTAGGACAGGGTGGCGAGCAGTTCTTC
>many|TRBV6-4|TRBJ2-1|TRBD2
CASSVVAGGYNEQFF
TGTGCCAGCAGTGTTGTCGCGGGGGGATACAATGAGCAGTTCTTC
>-|TRBV6-1|TRBJ1-2|-
CASSPPQRGGDGYTF
TGTGCCAGCAGTCCTCCTCAGAGAGGAGGGGATGGCTACACCTTC
>-|TRBV7-2|TRBJ1-2|TRBD1
CASRGGIWDRNYGYTF
TGTGCCAGCAGAGGGGGCATATGGGACAGAAACTATGGCTACACCTTC
>few|TRBV10-3|TRBJ2-2|TRBD1
CAISANRDREWNTGELFF
TGTGCCATCAGTGCAAACCGGGACAGGGAGTGGAACACCGGGGAGCTGTTTTTT
>few|TRBV12-5|TRBJ2-7|-
CASGPVQGGGGYEQYF
TGTGCTAGTGGGCCAGTTCAGGGCGGAGGGGGCTACGAGCAGTACTTC
>-|TRBV20-1|TRBJ2-3|TRBD2
CSARDSVSGGDTQYF
TGCAGTGCTAGAGATAGTGTCTCGGGGGGGGATACGCAGTATTTT
>few|TRBV4-1|TRBJ1-2|-
CASSQDDWYGYTF
TGCGCCAGCAGCCAGGACGATTGGTATGGCTACACCTTC
>-|TRBV6-5|TRBJ2-7|-
CASSYAAALSYEQYF
TGTGCCAGCAGTTACGCAGCGGCCCTCTCCTACGAGCAGTACTTC
>-|TRBV5-1|TRBJ2-2|-
CASSWEPRAARVTGELFF
TGCGCCAGCAGCTGGGAACCCCGGGCTGCCCGGGTCACCGGGGAGCTGTTTTTT
>-|TRBV20-1|TRBJ2-5|TRBD2
CSAPDLRGGETQYF
TGCAGTGCTCCTGACTTGCGGGGGGGAGAGACCCAGTACTTC
>few|TRBV7-9|TRBJ1-2|-
CASSPGQATGGYTF
TGTGCCAGCAGCCCGGGGCAGGCCACAGGGGGCTACACCTTC
>-|TRBV29-1|TRBJ2-7|TRBD1
CSVGDRSYEQYF
TGCAGCGTCGGGGACAGGTCCTACGAGCAGTACTTC
>-|TRBV4-3|TRBJ1-6|-
CASRPAGNSPLHF
TGCGCCAGCAGACCAGCGGGTAATTCACCCCTCCACTTT
>few|TRBV5-6|TRBJ1-2|-
CASSSGTPNGYTF
TGTGCCAGCAGCTCCGGGACACCGAATGGCTACACCTTC
>-|TRBV12-3/TRBV12-4|TRBJ1-4|-
CASRGNAEKLFF
TGTGCCAGCAGGGGGAATGCCGAAAAACTGTTTTTT
>-|TRBV5-1|TRBJ1-6|-
CASSPREGHNSPLHF
TGCGCCAGCAGCCCAAGGGAGGGGCATAATTCACCCCTCCACTTT
>many|TRBV18|TRBJ2-1|-
CASSLTGGQPYNEQFF
TGTGCCAGCTCACTCACCGGGGGCCAGCCCTACAATGAGCAGTTCTTC
>-|TRBV4-1|TRBJ2-3|-
CASSQEGGDTQYF
TGCGCCAGCAGCCAAGAGGGTGGGGATACGCAGTATTTT
>many|TRBV5-1|TRBJ2-2|TRBD2
CASSSGLGLAGELFF
TGCGCCAGCAGCAGCGGACTAGGGTTAGCCGGGGAGCTGTTTTTT
>-|TRBV13|TRBJ2-5|-
CASGPGRGYETQYF
TGTGCCAGCGGCCCCGGCAGGGGATATGAGACCCAGTACTTC
>many|TRBV7-6|TRBJ2-2|-
CASSLAAGELFF
TGTGCCAGCAGCTTAGCGGCCGGGGAGCTGTTTTTT
>-|TRBV9|TRBJ2-3|TRBD2
CASSLEALAGGTDTQYF
TGTGCCAGCAGCCTAGAAGCGCTAGCGGGGGGGACAGATACGCAGTATTTT